The rows below give T cell receptor beta chains drawn from one sample of a study of blood T cell repertoires in COVID-19. Repertoires were generated with immunoSEQ multiplex PCR, while TCRdb's copy carries only in-frame clones and drops some. The sample carries roughly 130,000 clones, around 85% recorded once. The source material was peripheral blood. The receptors were gathered from a woman aged 45-65 years with acute or convalescent COVID-19. The CDR3 runs from the conserved cysteine through the conserved F or W. The D gene is left open where the match is weak. Clone size appears in some rows only: once, few, many, or a class for an expanded clone.

clone_size d_call j_call v_call cdr3_aa cdr3_nt
NA NA TRBJ1-4 TRBV4-1 CASSQARGFNEKLFF TGCGCCAGCAGCCAAGCTAGGGGGTTTAATGAAAAACTGTTTTTT
few NA TRBJ2-2 TRBV10-1 CASSEHTGKLFF TGCGCCAGCAGTGAACACACAGGGAAGCTGTTTTTT
NA NA TRBJ1-4 TRBV20-1 CSASGGRLFF TGCAGTGCCAGTGGAGGGAGACTGTTTTTT
NA TRBD1 TRBJ1-2 TRBV5-1 CASSLSGTGDYGYTF TGCGCCAGCAGCTTGTCCGGGACAGGGGACTATGGCTACACCTTC
few NA TRBJ1-2 TRBV6-6 CASSSRAGRGYTF TGTGCCAGCAGTTCCCGGGCAGGGCGAGGCTACACCTTC
few TRBD1 TRBJ1-2 TRBV7-9 CASEGQGYGYTF TGTGCCAGCGAGGGACAGGGGTATGGCTACACCTTC
NA NA TRBJ2-3 TRBV2 CASVITDPVKRQRVDTQYF TGTGCCAGCGTCATAACCGATCCCGTAAAACGGCAGAGGGTGGATACGCAGTATTTT
NA TRBD2 TRBJ2-3 TRBV2 CASSDQFSGGGYTQYF TGTGCCAGCAGTGATCAGTTTAGCGGGGGGGGATATACGCAGTATTTT
once TRBD2 TRBJ2-3 TRBV3-1/TRBV3-2 CASSLRLGGTDTQYF TGTGCCAGCAGCCTACGACTCGGGGGGACAGATACGCAGTATTTT
NA TRBD1 TRBJ2-3 TRBV27 CASSLGQSTDTQYF TGTGCCAGCAGCCTGGGACAGAGCACAGATACGCAGTATTTT
NA TRBD1 TRBJ2-5 TRBV18 CASSSRTGGQETQYF TGTGCCAGCTCATCACGGACAGGGGGGCAAGAGACCCAGTACTTC
NA NA TRBJ1-5 TRBV7-6 CASSLGGMSQPQHF TGTGCCAGCAGCTTGGGAGGGATGAGTCAGCCCCAGCATTTT
NA NA TRBJ1-3 TRBV11-2 CASSFSASSSGNTIYF TGTGCCAGCAGCTTTTCTGCGAGTAGCTCTGGAAACACCATATATTTT
NA NA TRBJ1-4 TRBV4-1 CASRLRENEKLFF TGCGCCAGCCGCCTAAGGGAGAATGAAAAACTGTTTTTT
NA NA TRBJ1-2 TRBV1 CTSSERDRGREGVYTF TGCACCAGCAGCGAGAGGGACAGGGGGCGGGAAGGGGTTTACACCTTC
NA NA TRBJ2-7 TRBV7-8 CASSLAMVALAYEQYF TGTGCCAGCAGCTTAGCGATGGTAGCGCTAGCCTACGAGCAGTACTTC
NA NA TRBJ2-3 TRBV5-1 CASSLETLGTDTQYF TGCGCCAGCAGCTTGGAAACTTTAGGCACAGATACGCAGTATTTT
NA NA TRBJ1-5 TRBV7-8 CASSYEGSNQPQHF TGTGCCAGCAGCTACGAGGGTAGCAATCAGCCCCAGCATTTT
once NA TRBJ1-2 TRBV5-4 CASSLSNRERLGYTF TGTGCCAGCAGCTTGTCAAACAGGGAAAGGCTTGGCTACACCTTC
NA TRBD2 TRBJ2-5 TRBV18 CASRAGEETQYF TGTGCCAGCCGTGCGGGGGAAGAGACCCAGTACTTC
once NA TRBJ1-5 TRBV11-3 CASTIFRGGDQPQHF TGTGCCAGCACCATTTTCAGGGGAGGGGATCAGCCCCAGCATTTT
NA NA TRBJ1-2 TRBV29-1 CSVAGVVGGYTF TGCAGCGTGGCCGGAGTTGTCGGTGGCTACACCTTC
NA NA TRBJ2-2 TRBV10-3 CAISGTTGELFF TGTGCCATCAGTGGGACAACCGGGGAGCTGTTTTTT
NA NA TRBJ2-2 TRBV19 CASSQPPVTGELFF TGTGCCAGTAGCCAACCACCGGTGACCGGGGAGCTGTTTTTT
once TRBD1 TRBJ2-7 TRBV10-3 CAISRAGQGVGEQYF TGTGCCATCAGTCGAGCGGGACAGGGAGTCGGCGAGCAGTACTTC
NA NA TRBJ1-1 TRBV5-1 CASSLGGGTEAFF TGCGCCAGCAGCTTGGGGGGCGGCACTGAAGCTTTCTTT
NA TRBD1 TRBJ1-4 TRBV2 CASSVNRGRNEKLFF TGTGCCAGCAGTGTCAACAGGGGGCGGAATGAAAAACTGTTTTTT
NA TRBD1 TRBJ2-3 TRBV27 CASRQGPFVGTDTQYF TGTGCCAGCAGACAGGGGCCCTTTGTGGGCACAGATACGCAGTATTTT
few TRBD2 TRBJ2-7 TRBV15 CATSTPAGEAYEQYF TGTGCCACCAGCACACCGGCGGGGGAAGCCTACGAGCAGTACTTC
NA NA TRBJ2-5 TRBV14 CASSQDRGRETQYF TGTGCCAGCAGCCAAGACAGGGGCAGGGAGACCCAGTACTTC
NA TRBD1 TRBJ2-2 TRBV6-1 CASSDRTGGAGELFF TGTGCCAGCAGTGATCGGACAGGGGGCGCAGGGGAGCTGTTTTTT
NA TRBD1 TRBJ2-3 TRBV6-5 CASSPGQARDTQYF TGTGCCAGCAGTCCGGGACAGGCGAGGGATACGCAGTATTTT
NA TRBD2 TRBJ2-1 TRBV19 CASSMLAGGPTEQFF TGTGCCAGTAGTATGTTAGCGGGGGGGCCTACTGAGCAGTTCTTC
NA NA TRBJ1-2 TRBV27 CASSFQIGTQGDGYTF TGTGCCAGCAGTTTTCAGATCGGGACACAAGGGGATGGCTACACCTTC
NA NA TRBJ2-3 TRBV19 CASSIALAARGDTQYF TGTGCCAGTAGTATAGCTCTTGCAGCCCGGGGAGATACGCAGTATTTT
NA NA TRBJ1-5 TRBV28 CASSPGGIVSQPQHF TGTGCCAGCAGCCCCGGGGGGATAGTAAGTCAGCCCCAGCATTTT
NA NA TRBJ1-6 TRBV29-1 CSVGYRRNSPLHF TGCAGCGTTGGGTACAGACGTAATTCACCCCTCCACTTT
NA TRBD1 TRBJ2-6 TRBV19 CASSTGGQGTSGANVLTF TGTGCCAGTAGCACTGGGGGACAGGGGACCTCTGGGGCCAACGTCCTGACTTTC
NA NA TRBJ2-4 TRBV4-1 CASSQDYSGALAKNIQYF TGCGCCAGCAGCCAAGATTACTCGGGTGCCCTAGCCAAAAACATTCAGTACTTC
NA TRBD1 TRBJ1-1 TRBV5-4 CASSLTGGNTEAFF TGTGCCAGCAGCCTTACAGGGGGGAACACTGAAGCTTTCTTT
NA NA TRBJ2-2 TRBV10-3 CAIRSRHANTGELFF TGTGCCATCAGGAGCAGGCACGCGAACACCGGGGAGCTGTTTTTT
NA NA TRBJ1-5 TRBV7-6 CASSLARDQPQHF TGTGCCAGCAGCTTAGCGCGTGATCAGCCCCAGCATTTT
NA TRBD1 TRBJ2-7 TRBV18 CASSSPGTGNEQYF TGTGCCAGCTCAAGTCCCGGGACAGGGAACGAGCAGTACTTC
NA NA TRBJ1-6 TRBV12-5 CASGFSSLMEDSPLHF TGTGCTAGTGGTTTCTCCTCCCTGATGGAGGATTCACCCCTCCACTTT
once NA TRBJ2-1 TRBV27 CASSLRGNEQFF TGTGCCAGCAGTTTAAGAGGGAATGAGCAGTTCTTC
once NA TRBJ1-4 TRBV7-7 CASSPLGGNEKLFF TGTGCCAGCAGCCCCCTAGGCGGCAATGAAAAACTGTTTTTT
NA TRBD2 TRBJ2-1 TRBV6-4 CASSDSGGGSYNEQFF TGTGCCAGCAGTGACTCAGGCGGGGGCTCCTACAATGAGCAGTTCTTC
NA NA TRBJ2-7 TRBV7-2 CASSGTQLYSEQYF TGTGCCAGCAGTGGTACCCAGTTATATTCCGAGCAGTACTTC
NA TRBD2 TRBJ2-4 TRBV6-1 CASSESGGGDNIQYF TGTGCCAGCAGTGAATCCGGCGGGGGGGATAACATTCAGTACTTC